The rows below give T cell receptor beta chains drawn from one sample of a study of blood T cell repertoires in COVID-19. TCRdb keeps only in-frame clones here, not all; method: immunoSEQ multiplex PCR. This sample has 200,000 to 250,000 clones, with about 82% found just once. The sample was peripheral blood. The source is a woman aged 55-69 years with active or convalescent COVID-19. Each CDR3 is given with its conserved first and last residue.

CASSPGVYSNQPQHF,TRBV19,15,TRBJ1-5
CASSPPWAGASNYGYTF,TRBV18,17,TRBJ1-2
CASSTQGVSQYF,TRBV2,12,TRBJ2-5
CASSPRGTSGRMNEQFF,TRBV9,17,TRBJ2-1
CASSPLAGGPEETQYF,TRBV18,16,TRBJ2-5
CASSLEPTRANTGELFF,TRBV5-1,17,TRBJ2-2
CASSVGGQAYEQYF,TRBV9,14,TRBJ2-7
CASSEYTQTYEQYF,TRBV25-1,14,TRBJ2-7
CASSWRGQAITGTEAFF,TRBV19,17,TRBJ1-1
CASRTGPGGYEQYF,TRBV7-3,14,TRBJ2-7
CASSYSGSPREAFF,TRBV6-5,14,TRBJ1-1
CASSPVLEGKKIF,TRBV11-3,13,TRBJ2-1
CASSSTRSSSPLHF,TRBV11-1,14,TRBJ1-6
CASSIDRNSPLHF,TRBV19,13,TRBJ1-6
CASSSGGGPRTYEQYF,TRBV7-2,16,TRBJ2-7
CASSLIGAAIVANYGYTF,TRBV11-2,18,TRBJ1-2
CAWSSGQGYEQYF,TRBV30,13,TRBJ2-7
CASSLGGRFPQETQYF,TRBV5-1,16,TRBJ2-5
CASSSPLAHNEQFF,TRBV6-1,14,TRBJ2-1
CASSENRGYSGANVLTF,TRBV2,17,TRBJ2-6
CSVGKEFRGYGYTF,TRBV29-1,14,TRBJ1-2
CASSSTGWEAFF,TRBV7-9,12,TRBJ1-1
CAWSDLSGRAPDTQYF,TRBV30,16,TRBJ2-3
CASSPRGGWEKLFF,TRBV3-1/TRBV3-2,14,TRBJ1-4
CASSRTGGFFTEAFF,TRBV6-5,15,TRBJ1-1
CASSSGLQAKNIQYF,TRBV28,15,TRBJ2-4
CASSFVEGDGYTF,TRBV5-1,13,TRBJ1-2
CASSPEDYYGYTF,TRBV5-6,13,TRBJ1-2